A single sample gave rise to the 12 T cell receptor beta chains below, sequenced in a study of T cells in Graves' hyperthyroidism and ophthalmopathy. Authors of the study amplified TCR beta CDR3 regions from RNA transcripts. First-round RT-PCR of the TCR CDR3 relied on the HTBI primer set. TCRdb reprocessed the multiplex PCR reads via MiXCR and lists one record per CDR3 protein. The sample records approximately 430,000 distinct CDR3 sequences, approximately 15% being singletons. Sequencing was carried out using blood. These TCRs come from a man in his late teens or twenties with Graves' ophthalmopathy.

This clonotype was detected many times. The gene calls are TRBV27 and TRBJ2-1; D is possibly TRBD1 or TRBD2 (5 bases each). V lost 5 bases and J 2 bases, leaving 19 bases between the germline ends. Per the germline V gene, CDR1 is MNHEY and CDR2 is SMNVEV (reference sequence). This CDR3 contains 17 residues. As DNA, the CDR3 is TGTGCCAGCAGTGCCCCCTCCCTAGGGGAGCCCTACAATGAGCAGTTCTTC. The encoded protein is CASSAPSLGEPYNEQFF.

This clonotype was found many times. This chain connects TRBV28 to TRBJ1-1, with D perhaps matching TRBD1 (6 bases). The V end was cut by 0 bases, the J end by 6 bases, with 20 bases between. Germline values: CDR1 MDHEN, CDR2 SYDVKM. This CDR3 comprises 17 residues. In DNA form, the CDR3 reads TGTGCCAGCAGTTTATGGACGAACGAGGGGGGGCGCGCTGAAGCTTTCTTT. It is translated as CASSLWTNEGGRAEAFF. Full variable domain (rest looked up from reference TRBV28 and TRBJ1-1): DVKVTQSSRYLVKRTGEKVFLECVQDMDHENMFWYRQDPGLGLRLIYFSYDVKMKEKGDIPEGYSVSREKKERFSLILESASTNQTSMYLCASSLWTNEGGRAEAFFGQGTRLTVV.

This clonotype was recorded a few times. The chain links TRBV5-1 to TRBJ2-7; 12 bases line up with TRBD2. The CDR3 length is 15 residues. J gave up 2 bases and V 3 bases, and 3 bases lay outside the gene matches. Looked up from germline, CDR1 is SGHRS and CDR2 is YFSETQ. The chain's CDR3 is CASSSSSGRAYEQYF. The CDR3 bases are TGCGCCAGCAGCTCGTCTAGCGGGAGGGCCTACGAGCAGTACTTC.

There are many counts of this clonotype. At one end, the junction sequence differs from germline, possibly due to a read error. The V gene is TRBV5-1, the J gene TRBJ2-7, with D tentatively TRBD1 or TRBD2 (6 bases each). Germline V CDR1 and CDR2: SGHRS, YFSETQ. The CDR3 extends over 12 amino acids. The CDR3 DNA reads as TGTGCCAGCAGCTTAGGGGGGTACGAGCAGTACTTC. Its translation is CASSLGGYEQYF.

CDR3 in amino acids: CASSLTGGKPLHF. CDR3 coding DNA: TGTGCCAGCAGCCTGACAGGGGGCAAGCCCCTCCACTTT. The rearrangement joins TRBV14 to TRBJ1-6, with 10 bases aligning to TRBD1. Germline loops: CDR1 SGHDN, CDR2 FVKESK. The CDR3 covers 13 residues. J gave up 13 bases and V 4 bases, and 4 bases lay outside the gene matches.

There are many counts of this clonotype. CDR3 amino acids: CASSLWSGGQFEQFF. The CDR3 DNA sequence: TGTGCCAGCAGTTTATGGTCAGGGGGCCAATTTGAGCAGTTCTTC. J is TRBJ2-1 and V is TRBV27; the match to TRBD1 covers 8 bases. The V segment lost 1 base and the J segment 9 bases; nucleotides outside the gene matches: 8. The length of the CDR3 is 15 residues. The germline CDR1 and CDR2 sequences are MNHEY and SMNVEV (reference sequence).

This clonotype was counted many times. The chain is built from TRBV7-9 and TRBJ1-6; D is unresolved. Trimming stripped 5 bases from V and 9 bases from J, with 14 bases between. The CDR3 consists of 14 residues. Germline CDR1 SEHNR, CDR2 FQNEAQ (reference sequence). The CDR3 sequence: CASSEGLAGSPLHF. The CDR3 coding sequence is TGTGCCAGCAGCGAAGGACTAGCCGGTTCACCCCTCCACTTT.

This clonotype showed up many times. V usage is TRBV12-3 or TRBV12-4 and J usage is TRBJ2-3; 9 bases line up with TRBD2. V was pared by 5 bases and J by 1 base, with 7 bases of the junction left unmatched. The CDR3 extends over 16 amino acids. The CDR3 DNA sequence: TGTGCCAGCAGTGAATTAGCGGGAGCGGGCACAGATACGCAGTATTTT. This translates into CASSELAGAGTDTQYF.

This clonotype was picked up a small number of times. V and J are TRBV10-3 and TRBJ1-6; tentatively, D is TRBD1 (5 bases). V shed 7 bases and J shed 7 bases, with 17 bases lying between them. Germline CDR1 is ENHRY and CDR2 is SYGVKD. This CDR3 region has 15 residues. For the CDR3, the DNA is TGTGCCATCAATTTCCGGGACGGTGAGAATTCACCCCTCCACTTT. This codes for CAINFRDGENSPLHF.

This clonotype was recorded many times. This chain connects TRBV20-1 to TRBJ1-1, with TRBD1 matching over 7 bases. CDR1 is DFQATT and CDR2 is SNEGSKA in the germline V gene (reference sequence). The CDR3 is made up of 15 amino acids. V dropped 6 bases and J dropped 5; count of bases not matched to a gene: 15. This CDR3 is CSAEGEGTGVTEAFF. In DNA form, the CDR3 reads TGCAGTGCGGAAGGGGAGGGAACAGGGGTGACTGAAGCTTTCTTT.

For this clonotype: A much larger clone is a single base away; this may be a read error. The chain carries TRBV12-3 or TRBV12-4 and TRBJ2-7; 8 positions agree with TRBD2. V was pared by 5 bases and J by 6 bases, with 9 bases of the junction left unmatched. This CDR3 is built from 14 residues. CDR3 in amino acids: CASSPGLGNCEQYF. The CDR3 nucleotides read TGTGCCAGCAGTCCGGGACTAGGGAACTGCGAGCAGTACTTC.

This sequence joins TRBV10-2 and TRBJ2-7, with 8 bases identical to TRBD2. Germline CDR1 reads WSHSY; CDR2 reads SAAADI. The J segment lost 3 bases and the V segment lost 1 base, leaving 2 bases of the junction unmatched. The CDR3 spans 14 residues. The DNA of the CDR3 is TGCGCCAGCAGTGAGTTGGGGACTAGCTACGAGCAGTACTTC. Translated, it gives CASSELGTSYEQYF.